A single T cell receptor beta chain is shown here with its context. Its target is not known. Primers: 60 Vbeta forward and 13 Jbeta reverse. The repertoire was sequenced with immunoSEQ multiplex PCR; TCRdb's copy has only in-frame clones and lacks some. The sample has around 150,000 clones; roughly 73% are singletons. This record comes from a study of cytomegalovirus exposure and HLA in healthy donors. Points from the study as a whole: There were around 160 TCR beta chains listed as cytomegalovirus-associated.

From germline, CDR1 is SGDLS and CDR2 YYNGEE. The CDR3 covers 16 residues. The V and J ends lost 3 bases and 2 bases respectively, with 15 bases between them. The V call is TRBV9, the J call TRBJ2-1, with D perhaps TRBD2 (6 bases). The receptor comes from a woman aged 40 to 50 in good health and CMV-seropositive. Sequenced: PBMCs. This CDR3 reads CASSGARGGTYNEQFF. The CDR3 DNA sequence: TGTGCCAGCAGCGGGGCGAGGGGCGGGACCTACAATGAGCAGTTCTTC.